This T cell receptor (beta chain) was recorded in a study of T cell changes during pregnancy in multiple sclerosis. The V end lost 0 bases, the J end lost 2 bases, and 17 bases lay between the germline ends. CDR1 and CDR2 (germline): SGDLS, YYNGEE. This CDR3 has 17 residues. This table comes from immunoSEQ multiplex PCR, and its TCRdb copy is limited to in-frame clones, with some not included. The sample yields approximately 23,000 clones, roughly 89% seen once. This rearrangement joins TRBV9 to TRBJ1-2; D is possibly TRBD1 (5 bases). This receptor was obtained from a female donor in good health, enrolled as a control in a pregnancy study. Here the sequenced sample was CD4+ T cells from peripheral blood mononuclear cells, taken in the third trimester of pregnancy. The CDR3 nucleotides read TGTGCCAGCAGCGTAGCTGGATCGGGACGGGGGAACTATGGCTACACCTTC. Translated, it gives CASSVAGSGRGNYGYTF.